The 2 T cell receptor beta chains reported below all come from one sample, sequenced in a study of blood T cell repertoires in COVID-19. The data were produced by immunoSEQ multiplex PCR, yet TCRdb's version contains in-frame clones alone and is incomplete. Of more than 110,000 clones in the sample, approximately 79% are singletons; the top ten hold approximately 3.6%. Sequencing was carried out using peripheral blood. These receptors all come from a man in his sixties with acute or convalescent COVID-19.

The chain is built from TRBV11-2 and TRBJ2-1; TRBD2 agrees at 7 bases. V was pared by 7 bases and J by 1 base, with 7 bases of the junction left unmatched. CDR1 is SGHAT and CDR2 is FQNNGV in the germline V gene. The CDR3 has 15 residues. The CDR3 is CASTAPGGSYNEQFF. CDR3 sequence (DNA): TGTGCCAGCACCGCCCCCGGGGGGTCCTACAATGAGCAGTTCTTC.

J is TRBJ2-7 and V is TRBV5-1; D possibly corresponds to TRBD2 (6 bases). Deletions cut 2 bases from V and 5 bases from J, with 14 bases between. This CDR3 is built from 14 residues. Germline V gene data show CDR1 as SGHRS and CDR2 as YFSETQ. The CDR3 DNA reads TGCGCCAGCAGCTTAGGGACTTCGAGGGACGAGCAGTACTTC. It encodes CASSLGTSRDEQYF.